These 27 T cell receptor beta chains came from one sample sequenced in a study of blood T cell repertoires in COVID-19. Sequenced by immunoSEQ multiplex PCR; TCRdb stores in-frame clones only, minus some. The data hold 90,000 or so clones, with roughly 88% observed a single time. Sequencing was carried out using peripheral blood. These receptors were obtained from a man in his late teens or twenties with COVID-19, enrolled during active disease.

The table lists this clone with a count of one. The CDR3 here is CASSAGTSVIKETQYF. The CDR3 DNA follows: TGTGCCAGCAGCGCCGGGACTAGCGTCATAAAAGAGACCCAGTACTTC. This chain links TRBV7-6 with TRBJ2-5, with TRBD2 identical over 10 bases. There are 16 residues in the CDR3. J was trimmed by 3 bases and V by 5 bases; bases with no gene match: 9. The germline V gene has CDR1 SGHVS and CDR2 FNYEAQ. Using reference TRBV7-6 and TRBJ2-5 for the parts outside the CDR3, the full variable domain is GAGVSQSPRYKVTKRGQDVALRCDPISGHVSLYWYRQALGQGPEFLTYFNYEAQQDKSGLPNDRFSAERPEGSISTLTIQRTEQRDSAMYRCASSAGTSVIKETQYFGPGTRLLVL.

The chain is built from TRBV10-1 and TRBJ1-1; a possible D gene is TRBD1 (6 bases). The CDR3 contains 12 residues. Per the germline V gene, CDR1 is WNHNN and CDR2 is SYGVQD (reference sequence). The V and J ends lost 4 bases and 8 bases respectively, with 11 bases between them. The CDR3 DNA reads as TGCGCCAGCAGTGGCCCAAGGGGGGAAGCTTTCTTT. It specifies CASSGPRGEAFF.

The genes are TRBV10-1 and TRBJ2-3; 8 nucleotides line up with TRBD1. Germline CDR1 and CDR2: WNHNN and SYGVQD (reference sequence). This CDR3 contains 15 residues. Trimming cost V 0 bases and J 5 bases; bases outside gene matches: 4. The chain's CDR3 is CASSESGRGQDTQYF. CDR3 bases: TGCGCCAGCAGTGAGTCGGGCAGGGGGCAAGATACGCAGTATTTT.

The rearrangement links TRBV15 to TRBJ1-1; 7 bases match TRBD1. The CDR3 loop spans 15 amino acids. The trim removed 3 bases at V and 4 bases at J, leaving 8 bases unmatched. From germline, CDR1 is LNHNV and CDR2 YYDKDF (reference sequence). CDR3 coding DNA: TGTGCCACCAGCAGGGGGGGAGCAGGGGGCACTGAAGCTTTCTTT. Protein: CATSRGGAGGTEAFF.

The chain is built from TRBV27 and TRBJ1-6, with D perhaps TRBD1 (5 bases). The CDR3 contains 14 residues. Germline V gives CDR1 MNHEY, CDR2 SMNVEV (reference sequence). Deletions cut 3 bases from V and 13 bases from J, with 16 bases between. CDR3 protein: CASSFGATSSPLHF. The CDR3 nucleotides read TGTGCCAGCAGTTTTGGGGCGACGAGTTCCCCCCTCCACTTT.

The chain employs TRBV11-3 and TRBJ2-1; weak D call: TRBD2 (5 bases). V was trimmed by 1 base and J by 6 bases, leaving 16 bases between them. The CDR3 runs 16 residues. The germline gives CDR1 SGHNT, CDR2 YENEEA. The CDR3 sequence: CASSLGGSRIVNEQFF. The DNA for the CDR3 is TGTGCCAGCAGCTTAGGAGGGAGCAGGATTGTCAATGAGCAGTTCTTC.

The V call is TRBV19, the J call TRBJ1-5; D is unclear. Germline lookup yields CDR1 LNHDA and CDR2 SQIVND (reference sequence). The CDR3 spans 14 residues. V lost 10 bases and J lost 6, with 19 bases in between. CDR3 coding DNA: TGTGCCACCTCGCCCCTCAGGTCAGGTCAGCCCCAGCATTTT. Its protein product is CATSPLRSGQPQHF.

The chain links TRBV7-3 to TRBJ2-3; 10 nucleotides match TRBD1. Germline trimming cut 6 bases from V and 3 bases from J; bases unmatched to any gene: 6. Germline CDR1 and CDR2: SGHTA and FQGTGA. The CDR3 has 15 amino acids. This CDR3 is CASSPGTGVTDTQYF. The DNA for the CDR3 is TGTGCCAGCAGTCCCGGGACAGGGGTAACAGATACGCAGTATTTT.

This clone was recorded only once. The V gene is TRBV7-2, the J gene TRBJ2-1, with D tentatively TRBD1 (5 bases). The germline V gene encodes CDR1 SGHTA and CDR2 FQGNSA. Trimming removed 2 bases at V and 7 bases at J, with 18 bases between. The CDR3 consists of 16 residues. The CDR3 DNA sequence: TGTGCCAGCAGCTTATACGTCAGGTTCAGGACAAATGAGCAGTTCTTC. It translates to CASSLYVRFRTNEQFF.

The gene calls are TRBV4-1 and TRBJ2-4; a weak D match, TRBD2 (5 bases). V was pared by 0 bases and J by 6 bases, with 9 bases between. The length of the CDR3 is 14 residues. Germline V gives CDR1 MGHRA, CDR2 YSYEKL. The CDR3, as DNA: TGCGCCAGCAGCCAAGACGGTGGAGGAAACATTCAGTACTTC. Amino acid sequence: CASSQDGGGNIQYF.

CDR3 sequence reads: CATEIGTGGNQPQHF. CDR3 DNA: TGTGCCACAGAGATAGGGACAGGGGGCAATCAGCCCCAGCATTTT. The rearrangement uses TRBV28 and TRBJ1-5; TRBD1 aligns across 10 bases. Germline loops: CDR1 MDHEN, CDR2 SYDVKM. Germline trimming cut 10 bases from V and 2 bases from J; bases unmatched to any gene: 8. The CDR3 contains 15 residues.

The chain is built from TRBV7-3 and TRBJ1-5; no reliable D call. Trimming took off 5 bases at V and 6 bases at J, with 11 bases between the two ends. Germline V gene lookup returns CDR1 SGHTA and CDR2 FQGTGA. This CDR3 comprises 13 residues. CDR3 residues: CASSREGGQPQHF. The CDR3 bases are TGTGCCAGCAGCCGGGAGGGCGGTCAGCCCCAGCATTTT.

This clone has just one count. The V and J genes are TRBV19 and TRBJ2-1, with D possibly TRBD2 on 5 matching bases. Germline CDR1 is LNHDA and CDR2 is SQIVND (reference sequence). V lost 9 bases and J lost 0, with 18 bases in between. The CDR3 runs to 16 residues. The CDR3 nucleotides are TGTGCCAGGCACTCTGCGGGCCAAGGCTCCTACAATGAGCAGTTCTTC. Protein sequence: CARHSAGQGSYNEQFF.

The chain combines TRBV28 with TRBJ1-2; D is unclear. Between the trimmed V and J ends, which lost 3 bases and 6 bases, there was a span of 11 bases. Germline V gene lookup returns CDR1 MDHEN and CDR2 SYDVKM. There are 13 residues in the CDR3. CDR3 loop: CASSFRVFDGYTF. DNA for the CDR3: TGTGCCAGCAGTTTCCGGGTGTTCGATGGCTACACCTTC.

The chain is built from TRBV5-1 and TRBJ1-5; 11 nucleotides align to TRBD1. In germline, CDR1 is SGHRS, CDR2 YFSETQ. The trim removed 2 bases at V and 4 bases at J, leaving 2 bases unmatched. This CDR3 spans 15 amino acids. In nucleotides, the CDR3 is TGCGCCAGCAGCTTAGGGACAGGGGGAAATCAGCCCCAGCATTTT. Translated, it gives CASSLGTGGNQPQHF.

The chain has TRBV7-8 and TRBJ2-7; TRBD1 agrees at 9 bases. Germline assignment: CDR1 SGHVS and CDR2 FQNEAQ. The CDR3 totals 13 residues. V shed 3 bases and J 6 bases; nucleotides not matched to a gene: 3. The CDR3 here is CASSLGQGTEQYF. In DNA form, the CDR3 reads TGTGCCAGCAGCTTGGGACAGGGAACCGAGCAGTACTTC.

The chain employs TRBV9 and TRBJ2-1; the match to TRBD2 covers 8 bases. CDR1 is SGDLS, CDR2 YYNGEE, per germline. The CDR3 length is 14 residues. The trim removed 4 bases at V and 4 bases at J, leaving 4 bases unmatched. The CDR3 loop is CASSREGRYNEQFF. CDR3 bases: TGTGCCAGCAGCCGGGAGGGCCGGTACAATGAGCAGTTCTTC.

The chain recombines TRBV5-4 with TRBJ2-6; D uncertain. Germline V gives CDR1 SGHNT, CDR2 YYREEE (reference sequence). V was clipped by 0 bases and J by 0 bases, with 10 bases between them. This CDR3 contains 17 residues. Here the CDR3 DNA reads TGTGCCAGCAGCTTGGCTTCTATTCGCTCTGGGGCCAACGTCCTGACTTTC. It specifies CASSLASIRSGANVLTF.

The chain is built from TRBV7-2 and TRBJ2-1; the match to TRBD2 covers 7 bases. Trimming at V came to 2 bases and at J to 6 bases, leaving 7 bases not matched to a gene. The CDR3 has 15 residues. CDR1 and CDR2 (germline): SGHTA, FQGNSA. DNA for the CDR3: TGTGCCAGCAGCTTAAGCGGGGTCCTGAGCAATGAGCAGTTCTTC. Protein: CASSLSGVLSNEQFF.

The chain combines TRBV5-1 with TRBJ1-1; TRBD1 matches at 7 bases. The V gene's germline CDR1 is SGHRS and CDR2 YFSETQ. The CDR3 length is 12 residues. Trimming cost V 4 bases and J 6 bases; bases outside gene matches: 3. The CDR3 spells CASSGDSSEAFF. The CDR3 nucleotides are TGCGCCAGCAGCGGGGACAGCTCTGAAGCTTTCTTT.

This clone has just a few counts. The CDR3 DNA reads as TGTGCCAGCAGCCAAGAGGGGGGGACAGGGTGGAATTCACCCCTCCACTTT. It is translated as CASSQEGGTGWNSPLHF. The V gene is TRBV3-1 (or the pseudogene TRBV3-2), the J gene TRBJ1-6; 9 bases are shared with TRBD1. The CDR3 extends over 17 amino acids. Germline assignment: CDR1 LGHDT and CDR2 YNNKEL (reference sequence). The V gene end was trimmed by 0 bases and the J gene end by 7 bases; junction bases not matched to a gene: 7.

V and J are TRBV28 and TRBJ1-2, with 7 bases matching TRBD1. The CDR3 length is 15 residues. In germline, CDR1 is MDHEN, CDR2 SYDVKM. V shed 4 bases, J shed 5 bases, and the junction held 10 bases outside the gene matches. CDR3 residues: CASSSPQGGVYGYTF. CDR3 in DNA: TGTGCCAGCAGTTCCCCGCAGGGGGGCGTTTATGGCTACACCTTC.

The chain is built from TRBV28 and TRBJ2-7; 9 bases map to TRBD1. Germline V gene sequence: CDR1 MDHEN, CDR2 SYDVKM. There are 17 residues in the CDR3. The V segment lost 6 bases and the J segment 1 base; nucleotides outside the gene matches: 13. CDR3 in DNA: TGTGCCAGCAGCCCCGCCTCCGGGACAGGGTCTTCCTACGAGCAGTACTTC. Protein sequence: CASSPASGTGSSYEQYF.

The chain joins TRBV28 to TRBJ2-2, with D maybe TRBD2 (6 bases). With 2 bases removed from V and 6 bases from J, the gap between germline ends came to 10 bases. Looked up from germline, CDR1 is MDHEN and CDR2 is SYDVKM. This CDR3 has 14 amino acids. CDR3 sequence reads: CASSLIGLSGELFF. The CDR3 DNA reads TGTGCCAGCAGTTTAATCGGACTATCCGGGGAGCTGTTTTTT.

This clone has only one observation. Different DNA sequences within this sample yield the same CDR3. The CDR3 sequence: CASSPSDQPQHF. DNA for the CDR3: TGTGCCAGCAGCCCCTCTGATCAGCCCCAGCATTTT. The rearrangement joins TRBV6-5 to TRBJ1-5, with D hard to call. Germline V CDR1 and CDR2: MNHEY, SVGAGI. Trimming removed 6 bases from V and 5 bases from J, with 8 bases in between. The CDR3 loop spans 12 amino acids.

This clone has only one observation. The chain links TRBV10-3 to TRBJ1-6, with 7 bases that match TRBD1. Germline CDR1 ENHRY, CDR2 SYGVKD. The V gene end was trimmed by 4 bases and the J gene end by 10 bases; junction bases not matched to a gene: 10. The CDR3 consists of 15 residues. Written as DNA, the CDR3 is TGTGCCATCAGTGCTCGACAGGGAAAGGGCTCACCCCTCCACTTT. Its protein product is CAISARQGKGSPLHF.

V is TRBV6-6 and J is TRBJ2-7; possibly TRBD1 for D (6 bases). Deletions cut 6 bases from V and 4 bases from J, with 10 bases between. Germline V gene sequence: CDR1 MNHNY, CDR2 SVGAGI (reference sequence). The CDR3 is 12 residues long. This CDR3 is CASSLTGYEQYF. In nucleotides, the CDR3 is TGTGCCAGCAGCCTTACAGGGTACGAGCAGTACTTC.